These T cell receptor beta chains were read from a single sample in a study of T cells in Graves' hyperthyroidism and ophthalmopathy. TCRdb processed the multiplex PCR reads anew with MiXCR; each CDR3 protein has one entry. The sample records around 700,000 distinct CDR3 sequences, 30% to 40% being singletons. Sequencing was performed on blood. The receptor set was obtained from a woman between 35 and 50 years old with Graves' hyperthyroidism. Both conserved end residues are part of each CDR3. Each record gives: CDR3 DNA, CDR3 protein, clone size, V gene, J gene, D gene. D genes are given only for firm matches. The size field is filled for only some rows; it gives once, few, many or a size class.

CDR3nt: TGCAGCACCGGTCACTCCTACGAGCAGTACTTC
CDR3aa: CSTGHSYEQYF
abundance: once
v_gene: TRBV29-1
j_gene: TRBJ2-7
d_gene: NA

CDR3nt: TGTGCCAGCAGCCTAGGGACAGGGGATGGCTATGGCTACACCTTC
CDR3aa: CASSLGTGDGYGYTF
abundance: many
v_gene: TRBV7-2
j_gene: TRBJ1-2
d_gene: TRBD1

CDR3nt: TGTGCCACCAGTGATTTGCAGGGGGGACAGGGCATACAAGAGACCCAGTACTTC
CDR3aa: CATSDLQGGQGIQETQYF
abundance: NA
v_gene: TRBV24-1
j_gene: TRBJ2-5
d_gene: TRBD1

CDR3nt: TGCGCCAGCAGCTTAATAACAGGGACCTCGTACGAGCAGTACTTC
CDR3aa: CASSLITGTSYEQYF
abundance: NA
v_gene: TRBV5-1
j_gene: TRBJ2-7
d_gene: NA

CDR3nt: TGTGCCAGCAGTGGGGTTGAGAATTCACCCCTCCACTTT
CDR3aa: CASSGVENSPLHF
abundance: few
v_gene: TRBV6-1
j_gene: TRBJ1-6
d_gene: NA

CDR3nt: TGTGCCAGCAAGGGGGACAATCAGCCCCAGCATTTT
CDR3aa: CASKGDNQPQHF
abundance: many
v_gene: TRBV7-9
j_gene: TRBJ1-5
d_gene: NA

CDR3nt: TGCAGCGTTGAAGTCCACGAGAGTATAAATGGCTACACCTTC
CDR3aa: CSVEVHESINGYTF
abundance: many
v_gene: TRBV29-1
j_gene: TRBJ1-2
d_gene: NA

CDR3nt: TGTGCCAGCAGCCGGACTAGAGACGGCAATGAGCAGTTCTTC
CDR3aa: CASSRTRDGNEQFF
abundance: once
v_gene: TRBV7-3
j_gene: TRBJ2-1
d_gene: TRBD2

CDR3nt: TGTGCCAGCAGCGGGGGGGAGGGTTACGGCTACACCTTC
CDR3aa: CASSGGEGYGYTF
abundance: NA
v_gene: TRBV7-2
j_gene: TRBJ1-2
d_gene: NA

CDR3nt: TGCAGCGTTGCCGGACTAGCGGGGGATCAGCCCCAGCATTTT
CDR3aa: CSVAGLAGDQPQHF
abundance: NA
v_gene: TRBV29-1
j_gene: TRBJ1-5
d_gene: NA

CDR3nt: TGTGCCAGCAGTTTTTTCTGGGGGAAGTCCTACGAGCAGTACTTC
CDR3aa: CASSFFWGKSYEQYF
abundance: few
v_gene: TRBV12-3/TRBV12-4
j_gene: TRBJ2-7
d_gene: NA

CDR3nt: TGTGCCAGCAGTTACGAAGGGAGGGGACTTAATGAAAAACTGTTTTTT
CDR3aa: CASSYEGRGLNEKLFF
abundance: NA
v_gene: TRBV6-5
j_gene: TRBJ1-4
d_gene: NA

CDR3nt: TGTGCCAGCAGCCCCCGCCGGGAGCTGGGCTATGGCTACACTTTC
CDR3aa: CASSPRRELGYGYTF
abundance: NA
v_gene: TRBV7-2
j_gene: TRBJ1-2
d_gene: NA

CDR3nt: TGTGCCATCAGTGAGAGTTTAGTGGGAGTTAATGAAAAACTGTTTTTT
CDR3aa: CAISESLVGVNEKLFF
abundance: many
v_gene: TRBV10-3
j_gene: TRBJ1-4
d_gene: NA

CDR3nt: TGCAGTGCTAGACGTCCCACAGGGACTGAAGCTTTCTTT
CDR3aa: CSARRPTGTEAFF
abundance: many
v_gene: TRBV20-1
j_gene: TRBJ1-1
d_gene: NA

CDR3nt: TGTGCCAGCAGGTCCGGGACTAGCGGGAGCACCGGGGAGCTGTTTTTT
CDR3aa: CASRSGTSGSTGELFF
abundance: few
v_gene: TRBV7-2
j_gene: TRBJ2-2
d_gene: TRBD2

CDR3nt: TGTGCCAGCAGGAGGGGGGGGGAAGGGAACACTGAAGCTTTCTTT
CDR3aa: CASRRGGEGNTEAFF
abundance: many
v_gene: TRBV2
j_gene: TRBJ1-1
d_gene: NA

CDR3nt: TGTGCCAGCAGTGTAGGGGAAGGGTGGCCACTAAATTCACCCCTCCACTTT
CDR3aa: CASSVGEGWPLNSPLHF
abundance: NA
v_gene: TRBV6-1
j_gene: TRBJ1-6
d_gene: NA

CDR3nt: TGTGCCAGTAGTGTCAGGGGGCCAACGCTCAATCAGCCCCAGCATTTT
CDR3aa: CASSVRGPTLNQPQHF
abundance: many
v_gene: TRBV19
j_gene: TRBJ1-5
d_gene: TRBD1

CDR3nt: TGCGCCAGCAGCCAAGATTCGGGGACTCAGCCCCAGCATTTT
CDR3aa: CASSQDSGTQPQHF
abundance: many
v_gene: TRBV4-3
j_gene: TRBJ1-5
d_gene: NA

CDR3nt: TGTGCCACCAAGGACAGGCCTGCCTATGGCTACACCTTC
CDR3aa: CATKDRPAYGYTF
abundance: NA
v_gene: TRBV19
j_gene: TRBJ1-2
d_gene: TRBD1

CDR3nt: TGTGCCAGCAGCCACCGGGACCACAACGGGCCCCAGCATTTT
CDR3aa: CASSHRDHNGPQHF
abundance: NA
v_gene: TRBV11-1
j_gene: TRBJ1-5
d_gene: NA

CDR3nt: TGTGCCAGCAGCTGGAGGATCAATCAGCCCCAGCATTTT
CDR3aa: CASSWRINQPQHF
abundance: many
v_gene: TRBV6-5
j_gene: TRBJ1-5
d_gene: NA

CDR3nt: TGTGCCATCAGTGAGGGGGCTAGATCTGAGCAGTACTTC
CDR3aa: CAISEGARSEQYF
abundance: NA
v_gene: TRBV10-3
j_gene: TRBJ2-7
d_gene: NA